This T cell receptor (beta chain) stems from a study of blood T cell repertoires in COVID-19. Germline V gene sequence: CDR1 LNHDA, CDR2 SQIVND (reference sequence). V gave up 4 bases and J gave up 0 bases; unmatched junction bases: 8. The CDR3 has 18 amino acids. Only in-frame clones appear in the TCRdb table, and some are missing; sequencing was by immunoSEQ multiplex PCR. The sample has tens of thousands of clones; about three quarters are singletons. The chain employs TRBV19 and TRBJ2-3; 12 positions agree with TRBD2. This clonotype originated in a man aged 30 to 39 with COVID-19, enrolled during active disease. The specimen was peripheral blood. CDR3 residues: CASSTTSGGSSSTDTQYF. The DNA of the CDR3 is TGTGCCAGTAGTACAACTAGCGGGGGGTCCTCTAGCACAGATACGCAGTATTTT.